This T cell receptor (beta chain) came from a study of T cells in Graves' hyperthyroidism and ophthalmopathy. The CDR3 length is 15 residues. CDR1 SEHNR and CDR2 FQNEAQ come from the germline V gene (reference sequence). J was trimmed by 2 bases and V by 4 bases; bases with no gene match: 5. The TCR beta CDR3 regions underwent amplification using RNA transcripts as the source. The HTBI primer set drove a first-round RT-PCR of the TCR CDR3. In TCRdb, the multiplex PCR reads were re-called with MiXCR into one record per CDR3 protein. Of 40,000 to 55,000 distinct CDR3 sequences listed, over 45% were seen once; the top ten hold around 32%. This clonotype qualifies as medium-sized (0.01 to 0.1%).

This TCR came from a woman aged 50 to 60 with Graves' hyperthyroidism. The chain couples TRBV7-9 to TRBJ1-5; 7 nucleotides agree with TRBD1. The material sequenced was peripheral blood or thyroid tissue (not recorded which). The chain's CDR3 is CASSSTGPGNQPQHF. CDR3 coding DNA: TGTGCCAGCAGCTCGACAGGGCCTGGCAATCAGCCCCAGCATTTT.